One sample yielded the 29 T cell receptor beta chains listed below, sequenced in a study of CD8+ T cells in alopecia areata. Treatment meaning: oral pan-JAK inhibitor, 5-10 mg twice daily. cDNA reverse transcribed from extracted RNA served as the sequencing template. Data came from immunoSEQ multiplex PCR; TCRdb stores just in-frame clones and leaves some out. The sample consists of 200,000 to 250,000 clones, around 66% of them appearing once. Sample: CD4+ T cells sorted from blood, taken at week 4, from a patient treated with tofacitinib. The origin of the receptors is a human donor with alopecia areata.

A few counts support this clone. This chain joins TRBV29-1 and TRBJ2-6; no clear D gene. The length of the CDR3 is 14 residues. The germline V gene encodes CDR1 SQVTM and CDR2 ANQGSEA. The ends were cut back, 7 bases at V and 3 bases at J, with 13 bases in the middle. In nucleotides, the CDR3 is TGCAGCGCTCAAGGCGGAAATGGGGCCAACGTCCTGACTTTC. This sequence encodes CSAQGGNGANVLTF.

The chain joins TRBV29-1 to TRBJ1-1; possible D gene TRBD1, 5 bases. Germline V CDR1 and CDR2: SQVTM, ANQGSEA. This CDR3 is built from 12 residues. V was pared by 3 bases and J by 11 bases, with 16 bases between. The CDR3 sequence is CSVDWGKMSAFF. CDR3 DNA: TGCAGCGTTGATTGGGGGAAGATGAGTGCTTTCTTT.

The rearrangement joins TRBV14 to TRBJ1-2; 7 bases align to TRBD1. Germline V gene sequence: CDR1 SGHDN, CDR2 FVKESK. V lost 3 bases, J lost 5 bases, and 3 bases stayed unmatched. CDR3 length equals 13 residues. For the CDR3, the DNA is TGTGCCAGCAGCCAGCAGACAGGGTATGGCTACACCTTC. Its translation: CASSQQTGYGYTF.

The chain recombines TRBV7-2 with TRBJ1-5; a weak D match, TRBD1 (5 bases). Per germline, CDR1 SGHTA and CDR2 FQGNSA. This CDR3 contains 13 residues. V dropped 5 bases and J dropped 6 bases, with 11 bases sitting between them. CDR3: CASSPQGSQPQHF. CDR3 DNA sequence: TGTGCCAGCAGCCCGCAGGGCAGTCAGCCCCAGCATTTT.

This clone turned up a few times. V gene TRBV29-1 combines with J gene TRBJ2-7, with 9 bases lining up with TRBD1. Germline V lookup: CDR1 SQVTM, CDR2 ANQGSEA. The CDR3 covers 13 residues. With V trimmed by 3 bases and J by 5 bases, 5 bases remained unmatched. For the CDR3, the DNA is TGCAGCGTTGAGGGACAGGGTCGCGACGAGCAGTACTTC. Amino acids: CSVEGQGRDEQYF.

The chain recombines TRBV7-2 with TRBJ2-1; 11 bases line up with TRBD1. The CDR3 has 15 residues. With 6 bases clipped from V and 6 bases from J, the junction kept 7 bases outside the gene matches. Germline lookup yields CDR1 SGHTA and CDR2 FQGNSA. This chain's CDR3 is CASRMGQGVANEQFF. CDR3 coding DNA: TGTGCCAGCAGGATGGGACAGGGGGTGGCCAATGAGCAGTTCTTC. The full variable domain, with the rest looked up from reference TRBV7-2 and TRBJ2-1, is GAGVSQSPSNKVTEKGKDVELRCDPISGHTALYWYRQSLGQGLEFLIYFQGNSAPDKSGLPSDRFSAERTGGSVSTLTIQRTQQEDSAVYLCASRMGQGVANEQFFGPGTRLTVL.

This clone appeared once. The rearrangement links TRBV2 to TRBJ1-5, with D unclear. The germline V gene encodes CDR1 SNHLY and CDR2 FYNNEI. This CDR3 has 14 amino acids. V shed 4 bases and J shed 2 bases, with 9 bases lying between them. The CDR3 sequence: CASSVGIGNQPQHF. For the CDR3, the DNA is TGTGCCAGCAGTGTGGGGATAGGCAATCAGCCCCAGCATTTT.

This clone was found a few times. The rearrangement uses TRBV10-3 and TRBJ2-5; the match to TRBD2 covers 8 bases. From germline, CDR1 is ENHRY and CDR2 SYGVKD. V was pared by 5 bases and J by 5 bases, with 7 bases of the junction left unmatched. The CDR3 has 14 residues. As DNA, the CDR3 is TGTGCCATCAGTTCGCCGGGGGGGACGGAGACCCAGTACTTC. This codes for CAISSPGGTETQYF.

This clone was counted a single time. J is TRBJ1-6 and V is TRBV19; D is possibly TRBD1 (5 bases). V lost 5 bases, J lost 4 bases, and 12 bases lay in between. From germline, CDR1 is LNHDA and CDR2 SQIVND (reference sequence). This CDR3 is built from 15 residues. The DNA for the CDR3 is TGTGCCAGTAGTCGTCTCGGGGGGTATAATTCACCCCTCCACTTT. Translation: CASSRLGGYNSPLHF.

As DNA, the CDR3 is TGCGCCAGCAGCTTAAAAGCGGGACTCTCGAACACCGGGGAGCTGTTTTTT. Translated: CASSLKAGLSNTGELFF. The chain combines TRBV5-1 with TRBJ2-2; 7 nucleotides match TRBD2. After removal of 2 bases from V and 0 bases from J, the junction contained 7 bases not matched to a gene. CDR1 SGHRS and CDR2 YFSETQ come from the germline V gene. The CDR3 has 17 residues.

The V gene is TRBV27, the J gene TRBJ1-2; D might be TRBD1 (5 bases). Germline V gene data show CDR1 as MNHEY and CDR2 as SMNVEV (reference sequence). CDR3 size: 15 residues. V lost 6 bases to trimming and J lost 2 bases, with 16 bases between them. The CDR3 coding sequence is TGTGCCAGCAGCCCGCGGGGGGGGAAGAACTATGGCTACACCTTC. Residues: CASSPRGGKNYGYTF.

The chain is built from TRBV7-9 and TRBJ1-2; tentative D call: TRBD1 (5 bases). Trimming shortened V by 5 bases and J by 5 bases, and 15 bases separated the two germline ends. Germline V lookup: CDR1 SEHNR, CDR2 FQNEAQ (reference sequence). The CDR3 is 14 amino acids. CDR3: CASSIFGDVYGYTF. CDR3 DNA sequence: TGTGCCAGCAGCATCTTTGGGGACGTTTATGGCTACACCTTC.

The V and J genes are TRBV4-3 and TRBJ2-7; 10 bases match TRBD2. Germline V gene data show CDR1 as LGHNA and CDR2 as YSLEER. The CDR3 has 14 amino acids. J was trimmed by 8 bases and V by 2 bases; bases with no gene match: 6. The CDR3 loop reads CASSQPGTSEKQYF. The CDR3 coding sequence is TGCGCCAGCAGCCAACCCGGGACTAGCGAAAAGCAGTACTTC.

The V call is TRBV18, the J call TRBJ1-2, with 9 bases fitting TRBD1. Trimming removed 3 bases from V and 2 bases from J; junction bases left unmatched: 16. The germline V gene has CDR1 KGHSH and CDR2 LQKENI. The CDR3 totals 19 residues. For the CDR3, the DNA is TGTGCCAGCTCACCGAGCCCCCCAGGGACAGGGCCGCCAAACTATGGCTACACCTTC. Translated: CASSPSPPGTGPPNYGYTF.

J is TRBJ1-1 and V is TRBV4-2; 10 bases line up with TRBD1. Germline values: CDR1 LGHNA, CDR2 YNFKEQ. The J segment lost 5 bases and the V segment lost 1 base, leaving 13 bases of the junction unmatched. The CDR3 is made up of 18 amino acids. CDR3 sequence reads: CASSQGGLGQGVSTEAFF. CDR3 nucleotide sequence: TGTGCCAGCAGCCAAGGTGGGCTAGGACAGGGGGTGAGTACTGAAGCTTTCTTT.

The gene calls are TRBV5-6 and TRBJ1-1; D is uncertain. The germline V gene encodes CDR1 SGHDT and CDR2 YYEEEE. CDR3 length: 14 residues. Trimming stripped 2 bases from V and 10 bases from J, with 18 bases between. The CDR3: CASSLEGPTVGAFF. CDR3 bases: TGTGCCAGCAGCTTAGAAGGGCCCACGGTAGGAGCTTTCTTT.

The chain couples TRBV29-1 to TRBJ2-7; 8 bases line up with TRBD1. The CDR3 extends over 14 amino acids. The ends lost 6 bases at V and 7 bases at J; junction bases unmatched: 14. CDR1 is SQVTM, CDR2 ANQGSEA, per germline. The CDR3 DNA reads TGCAGCGTCGAGGGACAGGAGGCCTTCGGTGAGCAGTACTTC. Amino acid sequence: CSVEGQEAFGEQYF.

The chain combines TRBV30 with TRBJ1-2; possible D gene TRBD1, 5 bases. Germline values: CDR1 GTSNPN, CDR2 SVGIG (reference sequence). Trimming cost V 0 bases and J 7 bases, with 12 bases left between them. The CDR3 is 13 residues long. CDR3 in DNA: TGTGCCTGGAGTGTACTAGGGGCGGGTGGCTACACCTTC. This translates into CAWSVLGAGGYTF. Full variable domain (outside the CDR3, taken from reference TRBV30 and TRBJ1-2): SQTIHQWPATLVQPVGSPLSLECTVEGTSNPNLYWYRQAAGRGLQLLFYSVGIGQISSEVPQNLSASRPQDRQFILSSKKLLLSDSGFYLCAWSVLGAGGYTFGSGTRLTVV.

This sequence joins TRBV25-1 and TRBJ1-4; D possibly corresponds to TRBD1 (6 bases). Germline CDR1 MGHDK, CDR2 SYGVNS. Trimming cost V 7 bases and J 8 bases, with 17 bases left between them. CDR3 size: 14 residues. The CDR3 protein is CASTQGGSVEKLFF. The CDR3 bases are TGTGCCAGCACCCAAGGGGGTTCGGTGGAAAAACTGTTTTTT.

This chain joins TRBV5-1 and TRBJ2-5; 8 bases agree with TRBD1. The junction had 8 bases not matched to a gene; V was cut back by 0 bases and J by 4 bases. In germline, CDR1 is SGHRS, CDR2 YFSETQ. The CDR3 extends over 16 amino acids. The CDR3 loop is CASSLAGGSTRETQYF. CDR3 bases: TGCGCCAGCAGCTTGGCAGGGGGCTCGACCCGAGAGACCCAGTACTTC.

V and J are TRBV2 and TRBJ1-2; maybe TRBD1 (5 bases). The CDR3 runs 14 residues. Germline V CDR1 and CDR2: SNHLY, FYNNEI. Trimming cost V 4 bases and J 3 bases, with 12 bases left between them. Here the CDR3 DNA reads TGTGCCAGCAGTGGCGGGGCTACTTACTATGGCTACACCTTC. It specifies CASSGGATYYGYTF. The full variable domain, completed using reference TRBV2 and TRBJ1-2, is EPEVTQTPSHQVTQMGQEVILRCVPISNHLYFYWYRQILGQKVEFLVSFYNNEISEKSEIFDDQFSVERPDGSNFTLKIRSTKLEDSAMYFCASSGGATYYGYTFGSGTRLTVV.

CDR3 residues: CASSLGGSYGYTF. CDR3 coding DNA: TGTGCCAGCAGCTTGGGCGGATCCTATGGCTACACCTTC. The chain has TRBV7-2 and TRBJ1-2; D gene uncertain. Per germline, CDR1 SGHTA and CDR2 FQGNSA. CDR3 length: 13 amino acids. V gave up 3 bases and J gave up 4 bases, with 9 bases separating them. The entire variable domain, with the rest obtained from reference TRBV7-2 and TRBJ1-2, is as follows: GAGVSQSPSNKVTEKGKDVELRCDPISGHTALYWYRQSLGQGLEFLIYFQGNSAPDKSGLPSDRFSAERTGGSVSTLTIQRTQQEDSAVYLCASSLGGSYGYTFGSGTRLTVV.

This clone showed up just a few times. The rearrangement uses TRBV19 and TRBJ2-7; a weak D match, TRBD2 (5 bases). Trimming removed 5 bases from V and 5 bases from J, with 19 bases in between. This CDR3 is built from 15 residues. In germline, CDR1 is LNHDA, CDR2 SQIVND (reference sequence). The CDR3 loop reads CASSPRVAGRDEQYF. In nucleotides, the CDR3 is TGTGCCAGTAGTCCGCGGGTCGCGGGTCGGGACGAGCAGTACTTC.

The chain has TRBV4-3 and TRBJ1-4; no clear D gene. The germline CDR1 and CDR2 sequences are LGHNA and YSLEER. Trimming removed 1 base at V and 3 bases at J, with 12 bases between. The CDR3 is 16 amino acids. CDR3 DNA sequence: TGCGCCAGCAGCCAAGGAGAGGGAGTAGCTAATGAAAAACTGTTTTTT. Amino acid sequence: CASSQGEGVANEKLFF.

The J gene is TRBJ1-6, the V gene TRBV29-1; D is ambiguous. The CDR3 is made up of 11 amino acids. From germline, CDR1 is SQVTM and CDR2 ANQGSEA. Trimming removed 0 bases at V and 10 bases at J, with 4 bases between. CDR3 residues: CSVEEGSPLHF. CDR3 DNA sequence: TGCAGCGTTGAAGAAGGATCACCCCTCCACTTT.

The V gene is TRBV7-2, the J gene TRBJ1-2; 7 bases align to TRBD1. Unmatched junction bases numbered 9, after V lost 5 bases and J lost 3 bases. CDR1 SGHTA and CDR2 FQGNSA come from the germline V gene. This CDR3 spans 15 amino acids. DNA for the CDR3: TGTGCCAGCAGCATTCCGACAGGGATCCACTATGGCTACACCTTC. The encoded protein is CASSIPTGIHYGYTF.

This clone was observed a single time. The chain links TRBV6-1 to TRBJ2-1, with 7 bases that match TRBD1. CDR3 length: 12 amino acids. Germline V gene lookup returns CDR1 MNHNS and CDR2 SASEGT. J gave up 10 bases and V 10 bases, and 10 bases lay outside the gene matches. The CDR3 is CAINRQGEEQFF. DNA of the CDR3: TGTGCCATCAATCGACAGGGAGAAGAGCAGTTCTTC.

This clone was counted between two and nine times. The chain links TRBV29-1 to TRBJ1-1; 10 bases match TRBD1. The germline CDR1 and CDR2 sequences are SQVTM and ANQGSEA. The J segment lost 7 bases and the V segment lost 7 bases, leaving 3 bases of the junction unmatched. The CDR3 has 11 amino acids. The CDR3 region is CSAGTGVEAFF. The CDR3 DNA is TGCAGCGCTGGGACAGGGGTTGAAGCTTTCTTT.

The chain joins TRBV5-6 to TRBJ2-5; 7 bases are shared with TRBD2. In germline, CDR1 is SGHDT, CDR2 YYEEEE. This CDR3 has 15 amino acids. Trimming at V came to 5 bases and at J to 3 bases, leaving 10 bases not matched to a gene. The CDR3 reads CASSRLEAGKETQYF. For the CDR3, the DNA is TGTGCCAGCAGTCGTCTTGAAGCGGGGAAAGAGACCCAGTACTTC.